This paragraph covers one TCR beta chain sequence. Its specificity is unknown. The germline V gene has CDR1 MGHDK and CDR2 SYGVNS. The trim removed 2 bases at V and 7 bases at J, leaving 7 bases unmatched. This CDR3 has 17 amino acids. Stated treatment: roughly ten-day PBMC culture with coronavirus spike peptide pools or control peptides (ViraFEST assay). This sample was taken from a study of vaccination and CD4 T cells after COVID-19. Sequencing of cultured CD4+ T cell DNA used the Oncomine TCR Beta short-read assay. TCRdb fed the PCR reads into MiXCR, producing one record per CDR3 protein. Among roughly 4,600 distinct CDR3 sequences listed, about a fifth were seen once.

Specimen: CD4+ T cells from blood, cultured in vitro. The chain recombines TRBV25-1 with TRBJ1-6; TRBD1 matches at 11 bases. This receptor was obtained from a human donor who had recovered from COVID-19. Here the CDR3 reads CASSEGGTGGRNSPLHF. DNA for the CDR3: TGTGCCAGCAGTGAAGGGGGGACAGGGGGGAGGAATTCACCCCTCCACTTT. Variable domain in full (rest from reference TRBV25-1 and TRBJ1-6): EADIYQTPRYLVIGTGKKITLECSQTMGHDKMYWYQQDPGMELHLIHYSYGVNSTEKGDLSSESTVSRIRTEHFPLTLESARPSHTSQYLCASSEGGTGGRNSPLHFGNGTRLTVT.